This T cell receptor beta chain comes out of a study of T cells after yellow fever vaccination (dated by TCRdb to between 2018 and 2021). Regarding the complete study: The SMART-Seq v4 Ultra Low Input RNA kit was used to prepare libraries from fractions with low cell numbers. To follow T-cell clones before and after both primary and booster YFV17D yellow fever vaccination, bulk TCR alpha and beta repertoires underwent longitudinal sequencing. Two healthy male donors, one aged 18 to 30 and one aged 30 to 40 years, were included in the cohort. Blood samples were taken at several timepoints before and after primary and secondary immunization, and bulk PBMC replicates and cell subsets were isolated.

As concerns this clonotype: What antigen it recognizes has not been identified. The sample holds no much larger clone one base away, and base qualities are not on file.

Study-wide conclusions, independent of this receptor: Only a couple of donors were included in the study, so the extent to which the findings can be generalized is limited. Compared with the primary T-cell response, the secondary T-cell response was weaker but faster, peaking on day 5 rather than day 15. Most clones expanded after primary vaccination (almost 97% of CD4 and about 85% of CD8) were re-detected after the booster, suggesting that broad memory maintenance occurred. A small fraction of clonotypes appeared in both the CD4 and CD8 compartments, likely as a result of convergent recombination. FACS-sorted repertoires could contain abundant contaminating clonotypes from the bulk population, so computational filtering was required.

Sample treatment or condition, as interpreted from the label and publication: live attenuated yellow fever vaccine strain. At each blood-draw timepoint, two biological replicates of bulk PBMCs were collected. A standard Ficoll-Paque protocol was used to isolate PBMCs from peripheral blood. TriZol was used to extract RNA from bulk PBMCs, from CD4 and CD8 fractions, and from dextramer-positive and dextramer-negative fractions. From cysteine to phenylalanine, the CDR3 is 17 amino acids long. Left in the record is the CDR3 DNA by itself, 51 bases read in frame from the first base. CDR1 and CDR2 (MGHRA, YSYEKL) derive from the germline V gene. Clipping removes 0 bases from V and 2 bases from J, with 9 as the unmatched junction base count. TCR cDNA was made using 5'RACE template switching, a step that added a universal primer site and unique molecular identifiers. cDNA synthesis was primed from both the TCR alpha and TCR beta constant segments. Libraries were amplified in two PCR steps, with sample barcodes and sequencing adapters added in the second step. Sequencing of libraries was done on Illumina HiSeq 2500 (2x100 bp) or NovaSeq (2x150 bp). Concerning the study's data processing: Reads were demultiplexed and collapsed into UMI consensus sequences with MIGEC, and V(D)J alignment was performed with MiXCR. Using edgeR on replicate PBMC samples, clonotypes were called vaccine-responding if FDR was below 0.01 and the log2 fold change was above 5 up to day 15. Bulk clonotypes were assigned CD4 or CD8 identity according to which sequenced CD4 or CD8 repertoire held them at higher abundance. Through fastp at Q25 and MiXCR, TCRdb rebuilt clones from the public reads, retaining in-frame beta chains. Duplicate CDR3 protein sequences are folded into a single record with the most common DNA and genes. Clone size and V and J calls follow TCRdb, not the original study. Within this sample are nearly 350,000 distinct CDR3 sequences, with 7% to 10% of them counted one time only. The top ten constitute approximately 18% of the sample.

The material sequenced was PBMCs, taken roughly 45 days after the first yellow fever vaccination. The sequence was obtained from a man aged 18-30 years who received the YFV17D yellow fever vaccine. In this chain, TRBV4-1 is recombined with TRBJ1-1; the central 7 bases match TRBD1. CDR3 region: CASSQDRLGTVNTEAFF. The DNA sequence is TGCGCCAGCAGCCAAGATCGGTTGGGGACAGTTAACACTGAAGCTTTCTTT.